This T cell receptor (beta chain) was identified in a study of T cell responses to AZD1222 COVID-19 vaccine. This clone has only a few counts. Its antigen is currently unknown. The CDR3 totals 11 residues. The V end was cut by 8 bases, the J end by 5 bases, with 9 bases between. CDR1 and CDR2 from the germline V gene are MDHEN and SYDVKM. Some clones are missing from TCRdb's copy, which holds only in-frame ones; the method was immunoSEQ multiplex PCR. The profile shows 110,000 to 150,000 clones, around 92% of them singletons. Notes on the study in general: Among spike-specific TCRs, nearly half reportedly target unmutated variant regions. The donor group comprised mostly white British people and more females; the analysis possibly underestimated clonal diversity. Along spike, vaccine-associated CD4 TCRs were found throughout, with dominance at 160-218 and 743-854.

The material was peripheral blood, obtained on day 0 of AZD1222 vaccination. The clonotype was recovered from an adult in good health. This sequence joins TRBV28 and TRBJ1-1, with D perhaps matching TRBD1 (5 bases). The CDR3 loop reads CASWGGTEAFF. CDR3 bases: TGTGCCAGCTGGGGGGGGACTGAAGCTTTCTTT. Full variable domain (remainder filled in from reference TRBV28 and TRBJ1-1): DVKVTQSSRYLVKRTGEKVFLECVQDMDHENMFWYRQDPGLGLRLIYFSYDVKMKEKGDIPEGYSVSREKKERFSLILESASTNQTSMYLCASWGGTEAFFGQGTRLTVV.